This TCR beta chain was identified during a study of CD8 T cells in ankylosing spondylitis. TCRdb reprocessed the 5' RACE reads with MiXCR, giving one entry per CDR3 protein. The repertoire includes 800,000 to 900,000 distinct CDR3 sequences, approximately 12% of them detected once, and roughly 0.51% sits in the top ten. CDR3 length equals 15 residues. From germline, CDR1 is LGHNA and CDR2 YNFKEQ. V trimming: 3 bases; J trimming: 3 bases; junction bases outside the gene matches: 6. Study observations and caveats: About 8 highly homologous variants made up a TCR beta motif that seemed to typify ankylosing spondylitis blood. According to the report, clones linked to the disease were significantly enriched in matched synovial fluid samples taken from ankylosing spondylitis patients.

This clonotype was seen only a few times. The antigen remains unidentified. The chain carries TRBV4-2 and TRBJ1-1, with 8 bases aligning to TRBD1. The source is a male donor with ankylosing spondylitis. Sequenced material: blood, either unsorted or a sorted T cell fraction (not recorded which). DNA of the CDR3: TGTGCCAGCAGCCAGGCCGGACAGGGAGACACTGAAGCTTTCTTT. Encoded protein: CASSQAGQGDTEAFF.